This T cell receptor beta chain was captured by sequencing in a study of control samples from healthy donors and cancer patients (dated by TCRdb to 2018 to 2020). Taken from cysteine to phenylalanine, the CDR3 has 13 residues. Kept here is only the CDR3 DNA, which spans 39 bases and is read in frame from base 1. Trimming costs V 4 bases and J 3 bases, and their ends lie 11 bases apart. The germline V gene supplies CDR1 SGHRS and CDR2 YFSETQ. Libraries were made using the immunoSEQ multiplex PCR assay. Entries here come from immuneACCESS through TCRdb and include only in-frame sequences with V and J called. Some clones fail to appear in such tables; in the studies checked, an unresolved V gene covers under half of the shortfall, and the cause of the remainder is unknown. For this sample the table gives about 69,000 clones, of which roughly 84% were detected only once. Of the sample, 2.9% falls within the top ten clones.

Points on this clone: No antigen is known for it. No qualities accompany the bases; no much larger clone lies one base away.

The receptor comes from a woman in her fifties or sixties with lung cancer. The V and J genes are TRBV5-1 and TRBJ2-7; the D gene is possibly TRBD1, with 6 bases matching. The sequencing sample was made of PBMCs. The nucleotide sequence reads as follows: TGCGCCAGCAGCCAAGGACAGATCTACGAGCAGTACTTC. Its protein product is CASSQGQIYEQYF.